This T cell receptor (beta chain) is drawn from a study of molecular identifiers for immune sequencing clone quantification. Germline V lookup: CDR1 LNHDA, CDR2 SQIVND (reference sequence). This CDR3 region has 15 residues. Trimming stripped 3 bases from V and 2 bases from J, with 14 bases between. As previously described, bulk TCR libraries were made using listed TCR primers. TCRdb recomputed calls from the PCR reads with MiXCR, one row per CDR3 protein. The profile shows 490,000 or so distinct CDR3 sequences, about 26% of them singletons. This TCR was recovered from a human donor in good health. Some libraries in this study had Jurkat cell RNA spiked in. The sequencing sample was made of naive CD8+ T cells from blood, with Jurkat cell RNA spiked in. Subset given: FACS-sorted CD8+CD4-CCR7+CD45RA+ naive T cells. This rearrangement joins TRBV19 to TRBJ2-7; D is perhaps TRBD2 (6 bases). The CDR3 spells CASSISAGKPYEQYF. In nucleotides, the CDR3 is TGTGCCAGTAGTATTAGTGCGGGGAAGCCCTACGAGCAGTACTTC.